This TCR beta chain is drawn from a study of shared clonotypes between healthy human individuals. The CDR3 totals 16 residues. Germline CDR1 SGHTA, CDR2 FQGNSA. Trimming shortened V by 2 bases and J by 2 bases, and 15 bases separated the two germline ends. TCRdb's table, derived via immunoSEQ multiplex PCR, lists solely in-frame clones and lacks some. Counted here are approximately 1.1 million clones, around 78% occurring once; the ten biggest clones make up approximately 0.5%. Healthy HIV-negative adults without recent acute infections or vaccinations served as donors. The sample consisted of memory CD4+ T cells from PBMCs. This sample's subset: CD45RA-negative fraction. The V call is TRBV7-2, the J call TRBJ2-5; the D gene is possibly TRBD2 (5 bases). The clonotype was recovered from a man younger than 35 in good health. Some clones in this sample may be carry-over from other donors' samples. CDR3 bases: TGTGCCAGCAGCTTATATGGAGGTGGGCTTCAAGAGACCCAGTACTTC. It codes for CASSLYGGGLQETQYF. The variable domain in full, completed from reference TRBV7-2 and TRBJ2-5, reads GAGVSQSPSNKVTEKGKDVELRCDPISGHTALYWYRQSLGQGLEFLIYFQGNSAPDKSGLPSDRFSAERTGGSVSTLTIQRTQQEDSAVYLCASSLYGGGLQETQYFGPGTRLLVL.